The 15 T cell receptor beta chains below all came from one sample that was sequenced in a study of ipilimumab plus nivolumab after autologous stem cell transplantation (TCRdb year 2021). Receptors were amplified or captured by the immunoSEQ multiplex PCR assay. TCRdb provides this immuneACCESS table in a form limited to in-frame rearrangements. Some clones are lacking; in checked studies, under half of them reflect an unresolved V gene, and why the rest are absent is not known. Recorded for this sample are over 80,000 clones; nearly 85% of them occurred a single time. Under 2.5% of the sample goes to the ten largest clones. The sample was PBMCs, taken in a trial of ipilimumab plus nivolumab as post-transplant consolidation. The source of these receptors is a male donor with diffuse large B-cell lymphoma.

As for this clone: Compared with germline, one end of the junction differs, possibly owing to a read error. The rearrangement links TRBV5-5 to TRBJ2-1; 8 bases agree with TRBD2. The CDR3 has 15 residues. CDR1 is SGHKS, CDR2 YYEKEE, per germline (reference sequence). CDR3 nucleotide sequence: TGTGCCAGCAGGTTGGTAGCGGGGTCTTACAATGAGCAGTTCTTC. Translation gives CASRLVAGSYNEQFF. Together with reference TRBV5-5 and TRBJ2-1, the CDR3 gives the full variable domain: DAGVTQSPTHLIKTRGQQVTLRCSPISGHKSVSWYQQVLGQGPQFIFQYYEKEERGRGNFPDRFSARQFPNYSSELNVNALLLGDSALYLCASRLVAGSYNEQFFGPGTRLTVL.

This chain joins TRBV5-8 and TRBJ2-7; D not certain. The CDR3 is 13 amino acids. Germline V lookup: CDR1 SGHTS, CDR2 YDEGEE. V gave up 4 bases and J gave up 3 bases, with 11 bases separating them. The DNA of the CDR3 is TGTGCCAGCAGCCTCTCGACACACTACGAGCAGTACTTC. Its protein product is CASSLSTHYEQYF.

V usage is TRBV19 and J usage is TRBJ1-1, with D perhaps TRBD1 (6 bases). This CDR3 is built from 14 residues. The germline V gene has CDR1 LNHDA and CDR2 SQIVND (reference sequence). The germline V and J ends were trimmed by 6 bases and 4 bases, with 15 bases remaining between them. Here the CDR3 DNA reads TGTGCCAGTAGCCCTGGGGGCTTGGGCACTGAAGCTTTCTTT. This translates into CASSPGGLGTEAFF.

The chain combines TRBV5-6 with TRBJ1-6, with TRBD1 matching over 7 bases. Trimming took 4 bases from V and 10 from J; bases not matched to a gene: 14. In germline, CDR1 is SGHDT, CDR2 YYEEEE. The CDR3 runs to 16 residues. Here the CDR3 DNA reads TGTGCCAGCAGCCGGGACAGAAATCCTATTGGATCACCCCTCCACTTT. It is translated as CASSRDRNPIGSPLHF.

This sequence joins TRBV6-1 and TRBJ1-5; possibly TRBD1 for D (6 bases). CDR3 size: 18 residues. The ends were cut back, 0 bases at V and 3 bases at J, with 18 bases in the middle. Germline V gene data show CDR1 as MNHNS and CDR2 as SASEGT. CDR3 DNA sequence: TGTGCCAGCAGTGAAGCGGGCCACCTTGGACAGAACAATCAGCCCCAGCATTTT. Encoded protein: CASSEAGHLGQNNQPQHF.

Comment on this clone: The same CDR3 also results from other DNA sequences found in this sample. The CDR3 coding sequence is TGTGCCAGTAGTATTGGGGGACAGGGGGAGACCCAGTACTTC. Translating it yields CASSIGGQGETQYF. The rearrangement links TRBV19 to TRBJ2-5, with 10 nucleotides matching TRBD1. Losses at the gene ends were 3 bases for V and 5 bases for J; bases not matched to a gene: 3. The CDR3 length is 14 residues. Germline V gene data show CDR1 as LNHDA and CDR2 as SQIVND (reference sequence).

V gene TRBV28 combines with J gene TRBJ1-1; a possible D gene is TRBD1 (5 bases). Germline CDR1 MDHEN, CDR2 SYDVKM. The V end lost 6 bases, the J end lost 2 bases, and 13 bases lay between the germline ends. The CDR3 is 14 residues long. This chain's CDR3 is CASSPPDRNTEAFF. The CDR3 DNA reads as TGTGCCAGCAGCCCACCCGACAGAAACACTGAAGCTTTCTTT.

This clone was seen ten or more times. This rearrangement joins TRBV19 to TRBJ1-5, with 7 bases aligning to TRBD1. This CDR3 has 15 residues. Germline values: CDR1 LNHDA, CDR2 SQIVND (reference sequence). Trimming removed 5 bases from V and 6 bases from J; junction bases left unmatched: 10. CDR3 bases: TGTGCCAGTAGTCCCCGTGAAGGGGGCTCTCAGCCCCAGCATTTT. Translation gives CASSPREGGSQPQHF.

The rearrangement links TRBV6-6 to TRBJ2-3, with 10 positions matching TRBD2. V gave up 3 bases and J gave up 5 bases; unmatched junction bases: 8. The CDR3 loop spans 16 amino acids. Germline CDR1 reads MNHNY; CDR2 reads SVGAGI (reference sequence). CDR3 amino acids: CASSYAAGGPRDTQYF. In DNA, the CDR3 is TGTGCCAGCAGTTATGCAGCGGGGGGGCCTAGAGATACGCAGTATTTT.

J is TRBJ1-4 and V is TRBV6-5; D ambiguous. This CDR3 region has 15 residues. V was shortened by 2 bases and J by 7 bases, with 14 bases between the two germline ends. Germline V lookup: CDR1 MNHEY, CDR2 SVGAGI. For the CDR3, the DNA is TGTGCCAGCAGTTACGGGCAGGCGGAGGGTGAAAAACTGTTTTTT. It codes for CASSYGQAEGEKLFF.

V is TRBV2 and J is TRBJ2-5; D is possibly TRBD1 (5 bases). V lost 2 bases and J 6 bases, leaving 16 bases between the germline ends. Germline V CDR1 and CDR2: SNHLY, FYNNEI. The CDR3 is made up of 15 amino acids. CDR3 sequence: CASSEIRGAKKTQYF. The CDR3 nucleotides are TGTGCCAGCAGTGAAATAAGGGGCGCTAAAAAGACCCAGTACTTC.

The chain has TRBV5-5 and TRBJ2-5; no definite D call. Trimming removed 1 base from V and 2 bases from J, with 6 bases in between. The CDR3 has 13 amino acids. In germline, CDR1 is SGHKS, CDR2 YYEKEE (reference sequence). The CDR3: CASSLTPQETQYF. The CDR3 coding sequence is TGTGCCAGCAGCTTGACCCCTCAAGAGACCCAGTACTTC.

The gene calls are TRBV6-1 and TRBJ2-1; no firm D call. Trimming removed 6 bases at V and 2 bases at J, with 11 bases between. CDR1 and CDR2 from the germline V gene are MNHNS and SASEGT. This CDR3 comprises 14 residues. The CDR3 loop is CASSTVPPYNEQFF. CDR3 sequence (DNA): TGTGCCAGCAGCACAGTCCCGCCCTACAATGAGCAGTTCTTC.

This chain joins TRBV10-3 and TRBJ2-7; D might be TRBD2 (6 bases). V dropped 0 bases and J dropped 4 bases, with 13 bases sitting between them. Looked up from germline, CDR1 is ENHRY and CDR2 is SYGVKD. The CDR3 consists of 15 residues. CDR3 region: CAISESRGRRYEQYF. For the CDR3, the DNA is TGTGCCATCAGTGAGTCGCGGGGAAGACGTTACGAGCAGTACTTC.

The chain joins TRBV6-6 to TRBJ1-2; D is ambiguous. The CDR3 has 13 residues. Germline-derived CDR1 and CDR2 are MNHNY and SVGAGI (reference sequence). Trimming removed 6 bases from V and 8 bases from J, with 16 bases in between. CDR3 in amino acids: CASSPGSRRGYTF. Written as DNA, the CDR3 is TGTGCCAGCAGCCCCGGTTCCAGAAGGGGCTACACCTTC.